The rows below give T cell receptor beta chains drawn from one sample of a study of beta chain features in type 1 diabetes. Some clones are missing from TCRdb's copy, which holds only in-frame ones; the method was immunoSEQ multiplex PCR. Found here are 150,000 to 190,000 clones, roughly 8% of them singletons; the top ten hold about 0.6%. Source material: central memory CD4+ T cells from blood. The receptors come from a man between 18 and 29 years old in good health. CDR3s leave out the opening cysteine and the closing phenylalanine or tryptophan.

TRBJ2-2 12 TRBV7-2 ASSFGLDTGELF
TRBJ2-1 14 TRBV30 AWSVFSTSGNNEQF
TRBJ2-7 10 TRBV28 ASTRGAYEQY
TRBJ2-3 15 TRBV7-2 ASSSPGLAGYTDTQY
TRBJ2-1 15 TRBV5-6 ASSLSGTGWGLNEQF
TRBJ2-1 10 TRBV6-1 ASSPHGREQF
TRBJ1-4 12 TRBV5-1 ASSFGATNEKLF
TRBJ2-1 13 TRBV11-2 ASSLARLALEEQF
TRBJ2-5 13 TRBV19 ASRTGDLGYETQY
TRBJ2-1 11 TRBV5-1 ASSFDTYNEQF
TRBJ1-2 10 TRBV5-8 ASSLHFYGYT
TRBJ1-2 11 TRBV5-4 ASSLQERGGYT
TRBJ2-3 12 TRBV11-2 ASSSYGGTDTQY
TRBJ2-7 12 TRBV6-5 ASRDRDMGVEQY
TRBJ1-6 13 TRBV18 ASQDGQGNNSPLH
TRBJ2-1 14 TRBV7-2 ASSSASGGGYNEQF
TRBJ2-1 11 TRBV13 ASSLFTGNEQF
TRBJ2-5 13 TRBV18 ASSPQGLNQETQY
TRBJ1-2 14 TRBV18 ASSPLTPGQSYGYT
TRBJ2-4 15 TRBV29-1 SVEDPFLAGGTNIQY
TRBJ2-1 12 TRBV6-5 ASSFVGAYNEQF
TRBJ1-2 10 TRBV7-3 ASSTSGVGYT
TRBJ2-1 12 TRBV10-2 ASSRQGVYNEQF
TRBJ1-5 14 TRBV18 ASSPWARLDNQPQH
TRBJ2-3 14 TRBV28 ASRRTSGGPGDTQY
TRBJ2-5 10 TRBV2 AGGQGRETQY
TRBJ1-2 9 TRBV20-1 SASRNYGYT
TRBJ1-6 11 TRBV7-3 ASSTPGDSPLH
TRBJ2-1 13 TRBV6-5 ATHDIRGANNEQF
TRBJ1-4 12 TRBV19 ASSMSGRNEKLF
TRBJ1-2 12 TRBV6-6 ASIKGPENYGYT
TRBJ2-5 11 TRBV7-7 ASSGATQETQY
TRBJ2-7 14 TRBV5-4 ASSLTSGGPSHEQY
TRBJ2-3 10 TRBV29-1 SAETGGDTQY
TRBJ1-2 13 TRBV28 ASSTPGQGIGGYT
TRBJ1-2 11 TRBV13 ASSLNRAYGYT
TRBJ1-2 9 TRBV7-9 ASSSGTDYT
TRBJ1-2 9 TRBV20-1 SARGSWGYT
TRBJ2-3 14 TRBV4-2 ASSQNAGGGTDTQY
TRBJ2-7 11 TRBV28 ASTSPPGYEQY
TRBJ2-5 13 TRBV4-3 ASSQGTGGMETQY
TRBJ1-6 10 TRBV30 AWNKFNSPLH
TRBJ2-1 11 TRBV7-9 ASSGLARNEQF
TRBJ2-7 11 TRBV7-8 ATWGQGEGEQY
TRBJ2-2 19 TRBV7-8 ASSHPDRGTSGGENTGELF